This T cell receptor (beta chain) was observed in a study of blood T cell repertoires in COVID-19. About the study: Nucleic acid was either cDNA or gDNA, and it came from T cells, B-cell-depleted T cells, or PBMCs.

Patients from Seattle were sampled longitudinally, starting during active infection. Per the original methods: Reference gene primer amplification in the assay estimated nucleated cell counts. Measured with immunoSEQ multiplex PCR; TCRdb has only the in-frame clones, and not every one. The V and J calls and clone size were taken over from that table, and D and trimming were inferred from the DNA. The sample lists roughly 150,000 clones; 80% to 90% were seen once. Trimming left V 10 bases short and J 8 bases short, with 11 bases between. The CDR3 is 11 residues long. CDR1 is MNHNY, CDR2 SVGAGI, per germline (reference sequence).

The receptor was derived from a woman older than 75 with COVID-19, enrolled during active disease. V is TRBV6-6 and J is TRBJ2-2; D is unresolved. The material sequenced was peripheral blood. In DNA, the CDR3 is TGTGCCATCTACTGGTCGGGGGAGCTGTTTTTT. This codes for CAIYWSGELFF.